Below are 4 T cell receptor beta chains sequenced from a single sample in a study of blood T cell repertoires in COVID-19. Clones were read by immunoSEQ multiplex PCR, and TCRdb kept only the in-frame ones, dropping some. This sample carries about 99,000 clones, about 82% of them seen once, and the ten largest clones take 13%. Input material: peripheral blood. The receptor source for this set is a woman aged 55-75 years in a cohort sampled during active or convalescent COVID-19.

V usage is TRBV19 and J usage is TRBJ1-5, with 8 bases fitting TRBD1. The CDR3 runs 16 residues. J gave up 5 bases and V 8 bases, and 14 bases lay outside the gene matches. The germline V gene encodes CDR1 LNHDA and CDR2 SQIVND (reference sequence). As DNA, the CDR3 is TGTGCCAGTGGCCCCACCTTCGACAGGGGAGATCAGCCCCAGCATTTT. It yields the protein CASGPTFDRGDQPQHF.

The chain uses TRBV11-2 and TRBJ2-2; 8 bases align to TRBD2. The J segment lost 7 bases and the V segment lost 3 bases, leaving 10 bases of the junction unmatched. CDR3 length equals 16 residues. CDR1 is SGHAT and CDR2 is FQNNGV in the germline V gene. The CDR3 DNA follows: TGTGCCAGCAGCTTCTCTAGCGGGCGCGTGGGCGGGGAGCTGTTTTTT. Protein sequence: CASSFSSGRVGGELFF.

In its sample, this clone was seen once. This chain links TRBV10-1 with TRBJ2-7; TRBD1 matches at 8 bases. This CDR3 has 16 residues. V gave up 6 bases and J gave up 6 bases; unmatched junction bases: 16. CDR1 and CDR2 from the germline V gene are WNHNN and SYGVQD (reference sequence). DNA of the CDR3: TGCGCCAGCAGCCAATATGGACAGGGAATAGGTAGCGAGCAGTACTTC. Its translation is CASSQYGQGIGSEQYF.

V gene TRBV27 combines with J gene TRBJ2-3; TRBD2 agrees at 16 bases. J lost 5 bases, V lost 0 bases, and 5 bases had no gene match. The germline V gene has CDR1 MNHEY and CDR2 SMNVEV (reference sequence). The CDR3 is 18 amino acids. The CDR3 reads CASSLSGLAGGPGDTQYF. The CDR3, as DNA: TGTGCCAGCAGTTTATCGGGACTAGCGGGGGGGCCCGGAGATACGCAGTATTTT.